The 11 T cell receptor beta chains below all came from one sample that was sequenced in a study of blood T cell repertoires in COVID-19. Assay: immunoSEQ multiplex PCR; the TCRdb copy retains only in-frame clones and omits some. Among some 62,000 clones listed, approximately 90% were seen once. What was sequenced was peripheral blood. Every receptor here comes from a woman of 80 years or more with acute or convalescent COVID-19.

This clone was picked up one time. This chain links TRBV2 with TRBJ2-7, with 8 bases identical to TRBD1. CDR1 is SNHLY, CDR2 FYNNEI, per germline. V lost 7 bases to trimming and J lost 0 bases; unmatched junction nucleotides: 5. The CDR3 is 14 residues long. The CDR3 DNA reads TGTGCCAGCATCCCGGACAGGGTCTCCTACGAGCAGTACTTC. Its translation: CASIPDRVSYEQYF.

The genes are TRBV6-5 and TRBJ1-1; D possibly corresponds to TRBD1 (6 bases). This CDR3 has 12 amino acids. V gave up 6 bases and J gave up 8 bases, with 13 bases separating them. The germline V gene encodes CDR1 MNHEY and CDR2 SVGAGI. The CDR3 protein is CASSGGLREAFF. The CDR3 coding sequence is TGTGCCAGCAGCGGGGGGCTTCGGGAAGCTTTCTTT.

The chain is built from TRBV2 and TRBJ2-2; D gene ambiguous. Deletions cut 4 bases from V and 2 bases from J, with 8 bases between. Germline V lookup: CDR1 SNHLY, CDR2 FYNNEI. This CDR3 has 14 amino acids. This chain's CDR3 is CASSARINTGELFF. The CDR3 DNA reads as TGTGCCAGCAGTGCCAGGATTAACACCGGGGAGCTGTTTTTT.

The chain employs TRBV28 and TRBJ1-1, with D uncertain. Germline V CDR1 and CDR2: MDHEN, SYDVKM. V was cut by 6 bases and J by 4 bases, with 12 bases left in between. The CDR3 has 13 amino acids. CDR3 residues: CASRSQLATEAFF. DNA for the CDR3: TGTGCCAGCAGGTCCCAGTTGGCCACTGAAGCTTTCTTT. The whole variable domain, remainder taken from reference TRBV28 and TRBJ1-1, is DVKVTQSSRYLVKRTGEKVFLECVQDMDHENMFWYRQDPGLGLRLIYFSYDVKMKEKGDIPEGYSVSREKKERFSLILESASTNQTSMYLCASRSQLATEAFFGQGTRLTVV.

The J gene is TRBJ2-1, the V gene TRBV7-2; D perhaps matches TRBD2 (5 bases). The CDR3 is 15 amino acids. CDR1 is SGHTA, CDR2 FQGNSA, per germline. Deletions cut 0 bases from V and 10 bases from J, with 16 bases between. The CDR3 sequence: CASSLAASRGKEQFF. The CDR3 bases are TGTGCCAGCAGCTTAGCCGCAAGCCGGGGAAAAGAGCAGTTCTTC. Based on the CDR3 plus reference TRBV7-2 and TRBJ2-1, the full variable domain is GAGVSQSPSNKVTEKGKDVELRCDPISGHTALYWYRQSLGQGLEFLIYFQGNSAPDKSGLPSDRFSAERTGGSVSTLTIQRTQQEDSAVYLCASSLAASRGKEQFFGPGTRLTVL.

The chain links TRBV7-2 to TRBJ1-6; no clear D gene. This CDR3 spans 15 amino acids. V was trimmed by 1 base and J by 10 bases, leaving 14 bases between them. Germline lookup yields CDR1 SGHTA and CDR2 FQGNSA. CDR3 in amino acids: CASSLGSGYGSPLHF. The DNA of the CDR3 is TGTGCCAGCAGCTTAGGTTCGGGTTATGGGTCACCCCTCCACTTT.

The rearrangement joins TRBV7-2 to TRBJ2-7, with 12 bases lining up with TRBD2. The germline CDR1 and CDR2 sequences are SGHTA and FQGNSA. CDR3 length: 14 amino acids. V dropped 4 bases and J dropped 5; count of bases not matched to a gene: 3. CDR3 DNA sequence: TGTGCCAGCAGCTCGGGACTAGCGGGTCACGAGCAGTACTTC. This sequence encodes CASSSGLAGHEQYF.

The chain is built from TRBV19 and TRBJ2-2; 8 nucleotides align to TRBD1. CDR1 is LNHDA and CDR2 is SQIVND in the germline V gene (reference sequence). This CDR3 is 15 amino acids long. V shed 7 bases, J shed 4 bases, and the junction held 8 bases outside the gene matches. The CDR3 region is CASTPIRGLTGELFF. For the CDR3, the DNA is TGTGCCAGTACTCCCATCAGGGGGCTCACCGGGGAGCTGTTTTTT.

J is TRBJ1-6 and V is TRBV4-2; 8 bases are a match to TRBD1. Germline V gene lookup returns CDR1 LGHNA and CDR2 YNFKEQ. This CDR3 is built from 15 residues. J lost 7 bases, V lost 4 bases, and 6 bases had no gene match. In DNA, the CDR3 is TGTGCCAGCAGCCCAGCAGGGGGCGTCAATTCACCCCTCCACTTT. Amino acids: CASSPAGGVNSPLHF.

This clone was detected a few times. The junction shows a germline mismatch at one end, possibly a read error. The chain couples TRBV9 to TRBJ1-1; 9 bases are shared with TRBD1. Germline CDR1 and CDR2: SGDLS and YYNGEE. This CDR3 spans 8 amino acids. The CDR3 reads CASGQGSF. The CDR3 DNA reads TGTGCCAGCGGACAGGGGTCCTTT.

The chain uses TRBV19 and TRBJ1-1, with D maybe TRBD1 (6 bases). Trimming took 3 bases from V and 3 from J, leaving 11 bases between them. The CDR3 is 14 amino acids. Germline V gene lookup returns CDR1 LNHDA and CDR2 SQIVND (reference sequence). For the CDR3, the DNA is TGTGCCAGTAGTATGGGCAGGGGATACACTGAAGCTTTCTTT. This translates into CASSMGRGYTEAFF.